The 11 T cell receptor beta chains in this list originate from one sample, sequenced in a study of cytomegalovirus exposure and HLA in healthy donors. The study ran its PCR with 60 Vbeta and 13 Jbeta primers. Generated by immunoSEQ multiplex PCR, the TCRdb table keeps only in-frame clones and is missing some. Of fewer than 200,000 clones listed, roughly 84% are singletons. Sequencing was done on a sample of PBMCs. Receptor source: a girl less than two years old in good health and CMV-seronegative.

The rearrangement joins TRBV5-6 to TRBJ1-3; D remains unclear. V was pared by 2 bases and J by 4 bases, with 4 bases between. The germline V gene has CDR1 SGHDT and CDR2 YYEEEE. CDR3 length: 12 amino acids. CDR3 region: CASSFLGNTIYF. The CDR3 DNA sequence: TGTGCCAGCAGCTTCCTAGGAAACACCATATATTTT.

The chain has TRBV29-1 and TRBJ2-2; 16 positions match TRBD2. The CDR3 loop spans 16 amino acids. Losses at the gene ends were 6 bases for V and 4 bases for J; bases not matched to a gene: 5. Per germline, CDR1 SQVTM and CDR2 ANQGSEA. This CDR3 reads CSVGTSGGGPTGELFF. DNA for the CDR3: TGCAGCGTGGGGACTAGCGGGGGGGGGCCCACCGGGGAGCTGTTTTTT.

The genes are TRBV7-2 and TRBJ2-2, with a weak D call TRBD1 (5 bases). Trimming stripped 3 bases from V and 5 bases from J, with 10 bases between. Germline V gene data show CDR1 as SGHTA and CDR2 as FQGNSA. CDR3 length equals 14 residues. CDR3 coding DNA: TGTGCCAGCAGCTTTACCCAGGGAACCGGGGAGCTGTTTTTT. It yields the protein CASSFTQGTGELFF.

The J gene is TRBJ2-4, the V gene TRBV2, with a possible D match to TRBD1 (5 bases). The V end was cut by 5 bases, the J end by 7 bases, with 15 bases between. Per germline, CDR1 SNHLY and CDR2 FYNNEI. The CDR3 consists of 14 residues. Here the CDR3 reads CASSPRAGRNIQYF. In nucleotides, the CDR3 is TGTGCCAGCAGTCCCCGGGCAGGGCGGAACATTCAGTACTTC.

CDR3 coding DNA: TGTGCCAGCAGCGCTTATGAACAGGGATTGCAGTATTTT. Translated, it gives CASSAYEQGLQYF. The V call is TRBV7-2, the J call TRBJ2-3; D perhaps matches TRBD1 (6 bases). Trimming removed 5 bases from V and 11 bases from J, with 17 bases in between. CDR1 and CDR2 (germline): SGHTA, FQGNSA. The CDR3 covers 13 residues. Variable domain in full (rest from reference TRBV7-2 and TRBJ2-3): GAGVSQSPSNKVTEKGKDVELRCDPISGHTALYWYRQSLGQGLEFLIYFQGNSAPDKSGLPSDRFSAERTGGSVSTLTIQRTQQEDSAVYLCASSAYEQGLQYFGPGTRLTVL.

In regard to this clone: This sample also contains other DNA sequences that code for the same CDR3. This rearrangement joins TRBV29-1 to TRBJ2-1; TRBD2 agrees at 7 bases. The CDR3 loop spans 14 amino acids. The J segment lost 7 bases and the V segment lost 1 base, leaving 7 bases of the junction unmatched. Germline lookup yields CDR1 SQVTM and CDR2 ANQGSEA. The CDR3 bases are TGCAGCGTTGAAGGGCCGGGGAGGGTGAATGAGCAGTTCTTC. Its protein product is CSVEGPGRVNEQFF.

The CDR3 nucleotides read TGTGCCTGGAGTCCACTAGATCGCCAAATCTCCTACGAGCAGTACTTC. Amino acids: CAWSPLDRQISYEQYF. V is TRBV30 and J is TRBJ2-7; D is possibly TRBD2 (5 bases). The CDR3 consists of 16 residues. With 2 bases removed from V and 0 bases from J, the gap between germline ends came to 17 bases. Germline CDR1 GTSNPN, CDR2 SVGIG (reference sequence).

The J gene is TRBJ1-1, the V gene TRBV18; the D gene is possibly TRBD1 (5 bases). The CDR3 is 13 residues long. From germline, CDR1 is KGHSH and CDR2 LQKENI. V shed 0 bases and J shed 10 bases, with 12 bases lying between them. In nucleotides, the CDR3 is TGTGCCAGCTCACCACCGGGTTGGGGGGGAGCTTTCTTT. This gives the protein CASSPPGWGGAFF.

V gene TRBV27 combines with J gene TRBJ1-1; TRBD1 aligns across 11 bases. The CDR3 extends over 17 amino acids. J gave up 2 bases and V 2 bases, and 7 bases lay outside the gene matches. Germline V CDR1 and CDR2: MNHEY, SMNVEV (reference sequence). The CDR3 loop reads CASSLTDRGRSNTEAFF. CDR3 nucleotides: TGTGCCAGCAGTTTAACGGACAGGGGGCGCAGCAACACTGAAGCTTTCTTT.

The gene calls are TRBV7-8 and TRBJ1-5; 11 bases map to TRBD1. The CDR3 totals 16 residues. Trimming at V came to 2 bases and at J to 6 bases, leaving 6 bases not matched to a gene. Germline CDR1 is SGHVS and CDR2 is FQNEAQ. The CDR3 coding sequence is TGTGCCAGCAGCTTAATAGGACAGGGGGCTGGTCAGCCCCAGCATTTT. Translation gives CASSLIGQGAGQPQHF.

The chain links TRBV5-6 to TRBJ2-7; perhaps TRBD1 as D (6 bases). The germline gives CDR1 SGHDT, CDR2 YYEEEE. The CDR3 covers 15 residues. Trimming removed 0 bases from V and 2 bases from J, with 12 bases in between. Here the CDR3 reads CASSLGGGTPYEQYF. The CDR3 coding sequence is TGTGCCAGCAGCTTGGGAGGGGGTACCCCCTACGAGCAGTACTTC.